Here is one TCR beta chain with its context. Its target is not known. The V and J ends lost 4 bases and 0 bases respectively, with 8 bases between them. CDR1 SNHLY and CDR2 FYNNEI come from the germline V gene. The length of the CDR3 is 14 residues. This sample was included in a study of glioma-infiltrating T cells. The study, taken as a whole, reports: Non-neoplastic patients had below-expected tissue-blood divergence, while all gliomas exceeded expectation.

Amplification of TCR alpha and beta CDR3 regions from RNA used iRepertoire nested multiplex PCR. Tissue mRNA or PBMC total RNA, about 85-400 ng, went into one-step reverse transcription and amplification. TCRdb re-called the multiplex PCR reads with MiXCR, one entry per CDR3 protein. The sample holds about 130,000 distinct CDR3 sequences, around 25% seen once. The chain carries TRBV2 and TRBJ2-3; D unresolved. The sample was glioma tissue, nonneoplastic brain tissue, or PBMCs (not recorded which). This TCR was recovered from a human donor with low-grade glioma or glioblastoma, undergoing nonglioma brain surgery, or in good health (not recorded which). CDR3 coding DNA: TGTGCCAGCAGTGGACGCCCCAGCACAGATACGCAGTATTTT. Its protein is CASSGRPSTDTQYF. The variable domain in full, completed from reference TRBV2 and TRBJ2-3, reads EPEVTQTPSHQVTQMGQEVILRCVPISNHLYFYWYRQILGQKVEFLVSFYNNEISEKSEIFDDQFSVERPDGSNFTLKIRSTKLEDSAMYFCASSGRPSTDTQYFGPGTRLTVL.